In this sample, the clone carrying this TCR beta chain turned up once. Its specificity is not known. Other nucleotide sequences in the sample specify the same CDR3. The germline V gene has CDR1 SGHAT and CDR2 FQNNGV. The ends were cut back, 5 bases at V and 1 base at J, with 8 bases in the middle. This CDR3 has 13 amino acids. The PCR contained 60 Vbeta and 13 Jbeta primers. Here immunoSEQ multiplex PCR was the method, and the copy in TCRdb shows in-frame clones only, minus some. This sample carries about 160,000 clones, about 75% of them seen once, and the ten largest clones take over 2%. This record belongs to a study of cytomegalovirus exposure and HLA in healthy donors. Broader study findings: What was likely a sequencing artifact was a cluster of highly shared sequence variants. Most TCR sequences were seen very rarely across donors, but some public TCRs occurred in many.

Sequencing input: PBMCs. The rearrangement links TRBV11-2 to TRBJ1-1; TRBD1 is a possible D gene (5 bases). This receptor was taken from a female donor in good health and CMV-seronegative. DNA of the CDR3: TGTGCCAGCAGCGCCGACAGGAACACTGAAGCTTTCTTT. Residues: CASSADRNTEAFF.